Sequencing of this T cell receptor beta chain was carried out in a study of cytomegalovirus exposure and HLA in healthy donors (dated 2017 in TCRdb). Some background on the complete study: According to an earlier analysis of 450 to 650 of the donors, 200 million or so T cells yielded approximately 120 million unique TCR beta sequences and approximately 300 Gb of sequence data. Every repertoire in the discovery cohort had been generated on one and the same sequencing platform. The genetic ancestry cluster associated with self-reported Caucasian donors included 65% to 90% of the 350 to 500 genotyped donors. The later analysis used no new phenotypic data to find candidate immune exposures, relying instead on TCR beta sequences and their occurrence across donors. Approximately 300 gigabases of sequencing data and roughly 81 million unique TCR sequences made up an early release that covered about 640 HLA-typed donors. In a later genetic analysis, genome-wide SNP genotypes for 398 of the 666 donors were used, and that subset was treated as a discovery cohort. The study aimed to test whether cataloging public T cell receptors could reveal signatures of past pathogen exposure. The number of typed donors differed by locus: about 629-640 for A, B, C, DRB1 and DQB1; approximately 520 for DQA1; 600 to 610 for DPA1; and roughly 490 for DPB1. An earlier analysis of 500 to 750 of the donors applied high-throughput TCR beta sequencing to assess whether each TCR beta V gene segment acted as functional or pseudogenic. HLA typing included class I and class II loci at four-digit resolution. On average, approximately 250,000 unique TCR beta nucleotide sequences were sequenced per donor among more than 350 genotyped donors of the cohort, with approximately 18% of those sequences being non-productive. In a later analysis, previously published TCR beta repertoires from 500 to 750 donors were re-analyzed and high-resolution HLA genotyping was added so that TCR occurrence patterns could be studied. The study profiled the T cell repertoires of 550 to 700 subjects by immunosequencing and related them to cytomegalovirus serostatus. Along with the approximately 700-subject first cohort, a separate validation cohort of around 120 different subjects was used. Donor age, sex, ethnicity and CMV serostatus were compiled alongside the repertoire data. To predict cytomegalovirus infection status, the study combined high-throughput TCR immunosequencing, statistical association of individual TCRs with disease status, and machine learning. Four to six DR-DQ haplotypes were handled as single units for association and clustering because linkage in the cohort was strong.

This clone was counted between two and nine times. This clone's antigen is unknown. No base qualities exist here, and no much larger clone lies one base off it. The cohort consisted of 600 to 750 healthy bone marrow donors. Cohort members were all nominally healthy when sampled, although unrecorded immune exposures were likely present. The donor was CMV seropositive and was included in the group of 289 seropositive cohort members. A peripheral blood sample was provided by each donor, and peripheral blood mononuclear cells were used for TCR beta sequencing. The Qiagen DNeasy Blood Extraction Kit was used to extract genomic DNA from the blood cell samples. The library came from the immunoSEQ multiplex PCR assay. A mixture of 60 forward primers for TCR Vbeta segments and 13 reverse primers for TCR Jbeta segments was used in the multiplex PCR. The CDR3 region of rearranged TCR beta genes was amplified from genomic DNA by a multiplex PCR assay. Amplified TCR beta libraries were sequenced as 87-base-pair reads on the Illumina HiSeq System. The study's processing was this. Across the 600 to 700 repertoires, a later analysis counted some 80 million unique TCR beta chains, some 11 million of which were shared by at least two donors. A nearest-neighbor algorithm error-corrected the raw reads and collapsed the reads into unique sequences, merging closely related sequences to remove PCR and sequencing errors. V, D and J gene segments were assigned by aligning CDR3 sequences to IMGT reference sequences. Each retained sequence needed at least a six-nucleotide match to both a V gene segment and a J gene segment. A rearrangement was called productive if the CDR3 had no stop codons and remained in frame with V and J, and every other rearrangement was called non-productive. CDR3 was defined by IMGT convention, running from the second conserved V-encoded cysteine to the conserved J-encoded phenylalanine. In an earlier analysis of more than 550 of the donors, sequences lacking an unambiguous match to a single V gene segment were excluded. An earlier analysis of fewer than 750 of the donors classified V segments as functional when productive rearrangements were above 56.7% and as segregating when the standard deviation between donors was above 5%. A statistical classification framework was developed to diagnose cytomegalovirus status using the catalog of TCR beta chain sequences. V and J gene assignment, in a later analysis, came from comparing TCR nucleotide sequences with IMGT/GENE-DB human TR gene sequences. Using the TCRdist pipeline, a later analysis assigned CDR3 sequences along with most-parsimonious VDJ recombination scenarios. A later analysis defined each TCR beta chain by its CDR3 amino acid sequence plus V-gene family, and excluded reads lacking a unique V-gene family. A later analysis removed 500 to 600 highly shared, low-generation-probability nucleotide sequences to deal with suspected cross-contamination and a sequencing artifact. For each public chain, a later analysis derived a clonal expansion index from normalized ranks of inferred template counts within each repertoire. A later analysis computed generation probabilities with a VDJ recombination model fitted to out-of-frame rearrangements, and checked the results against IGoR. In a later analysis, TCR-TCR, TCR-HLA and TCR-CMV co-occurrence was scored with hypergeometric tests, and a repertoire-size bias correction was applied to TCR pairs. False discovery rates were estimated in a later analysis by permuting HLA or CMV assignments 20 times. In a later analysis, co-occurring TCRs were grouped with DBSCAN, and TCRdist sequence similarity was added when clustering was performed within HLA-allele-positive subsets. Repertoires with fewer than 30,000 or more than 120,000 public chains, plus five repertoires with anomalous nucleotide sharing, were excluded from co-occurrence clustering. TCRdb's version of the immuneACCESS table is confined to in-frame rearrangements and falls short of the full clone set. An unresolved V gene accounts for under half of the shortfall where checked; the remainder is of unknown origin. For V, J and clone size, that table is used; D and trimming come from the DNA. This sample lists 100,000 to 150,000 clones; about 81% were detected once. 5% to 7% of the sample is held by the ten biggest clonotypes.

Summary of the overall study and its limitations: Because HLA typing was unavailable for some donors at each locus, only the typed subset was used in association tests. When HLA alleles, especially DR and DQ, strongly co-occurred, attributing TCR associations to individual alleles was difficult. Sequencing depth was assumed to be roughly uniform across donors in the presence/absence analyses, though that assumption may not hold. The authors suggested that the approach could potentially be generalized to other disease states and immunological phenotypes. Compared with equally common non-associated chains, HLA-associated TCR beta chains in a later analysis were more clonally expanded and had lower generation probabilities. In an earlier analysis of some 550 of the donors, most TCR beta V segments were observed in productive rearrangements about 87% or about 30% of the time, broadly matching IMGT annotations. According to a later analysis, most CMV-associated TCR beta chains appeared to be HLA-restricted, and the HLA associations seemed to be driven largely by CMV exposure. CMV serostatus was the only immune exposure information available for the cohort. In this cohort, only TCR beta chains were sequenced, and detectable features were limited by the absence of alpha or paired-chain data. Most TCR sequences were observed very rarely across donors, whereas some public TCRs were present in many individuals. Compared with the roughly 600-donor mean, donors in an Asian-associated ancestry cluster had fewer N-insertions in productive TCRs, according to a later genetic analysis. A later analysis found that TCR association rates varied across HLA loci, with DRB1 alleles showing the most associated TCRs and HLA-C alleles the fewest. In vitro tests confirmed that a few of the cytomegalovirus-associated TCR beta chains recognize cytomegalovirus antigens. The earlier analysis of fewer than 750 of the donors excluded roughly 17 rarely observed V segments, including chromosome 9 orphons, because counts were too low. A cluster of highly shared sequence variants was judged likely to be a technical artifact of the sequencing pipeline. A later analysis associated about 17,000 TCR beta sequences with specific HLA alleles at a false discovery rate of 0.05. Linkage disequilibrium might explain the correlated functional status among segregating V segments, but an unknown experimental factor could not be excluded. The study gave a list of more than 150 TCR beta chains associated with cytomegalovirus. The classifier was reported to diagnose cytomegalovirus status with high specificity and sensitivity in both the original and validation cohorts. In a later genetic analysis, a missense DCLRE1C variant was associated with V-gene and J-gene trimming of TCR beta chains, and the association was replicated in an independent cohort. In a later analysis, several top co-occurrence clusters were reported to appear linked to parvovirus B19, influenza, CMV and Epstein-Barr virus. A further reported finding was that TCR beta sequences accurately predicted the HLA-A and HLA-B alleles for most subjects in the first cohort.

The sample consisted of PBMCs. The sequence was obtained from a woman in her forties in good health and CMV-seropositive.

The nucleotides read TGTGCCAGCAGCTCACGGTCCGGCAGGGCCTACGAGCAGTACTTC. It is translated as CASSSRSGRAYEQYF. Recombination linked TRBV5-4 to TRBJ2-7; TRBD1 is perhaps the D gene, given 5 matching bases. CDR1 and CDR2 are read off the germline V gene (reference sequence) as SGHNT and YYREEE. The CDR3 spans 15 residues, from the cysteine through the phenylalanine. Only the CDR3 DNA stays, 45 bases, in frame from base 1. Relative to germline, V is 3 bases shorter and J is 2 bases shorter, with 15 bases between their ends.